This T cell receptor beta chain was sequenced during a study of tumor-infiltrating lymphocytes in primary liver carcinoma. As for the study in general: The patient population consisted of men and women between 30 and 69 years of age.

Reverse transcription of about 500 ng total RNA with a constant-region primer produced TCR beta cDNA. Slightly modified ARM-PCR served as the procedure for the TCR beta libraries. These libraries came from three rounds of nested multiplex PCR. TRBV1-TRBV30 forward primers paired with a C-beta reverse primer were used in the first two PCR rounds, which ran roughly 10 cycles each. TCRdb used MiXCR to reprocess the multiplex PCR reads, holding one entry per CDR3 protein. The table shows 310,000 or so distinct CDR3 sequences, with approximately 65% occurring only once. As regards this clonotype: Its target is unknown. One end of the junction is discordant with germline, which a read error may explain.

Study outcomes and limitations: Without sorting, CD4+ versus CD8+ T cell repertoires were not compared.

CDR1 is MNHNS and CDR2 is SASEGT in the germline V gene. The CDR3 is 13 residues long. Germline DNA was also extracted, while the blood RNA originated from unsorted whole blood. The sequenced material came from peripheral blood. This rearrangement joins TRBV6-1 to TRBJ2-7, with TRBD1 identical over 7 bases. The receptor comes from a man aged 35 to 55 with primary liver carcinoma and hepatitis B virus infection. CDR3 coding DNA: TGTGTCAGCAGCGTACAGGGGTCCTACGAGCAGTACTTC. Encoded protein: CVSSVQGSYEQYF.